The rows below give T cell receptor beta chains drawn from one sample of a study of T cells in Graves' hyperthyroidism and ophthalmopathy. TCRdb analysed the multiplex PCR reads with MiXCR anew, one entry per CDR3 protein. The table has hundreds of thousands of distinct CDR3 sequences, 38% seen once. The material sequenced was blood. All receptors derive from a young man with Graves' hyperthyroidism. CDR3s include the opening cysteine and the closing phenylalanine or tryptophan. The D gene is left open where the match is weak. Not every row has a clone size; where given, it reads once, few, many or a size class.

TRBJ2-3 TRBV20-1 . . CSARDRPSEWGTDTQYF TGCAGTGCTAGAGATCGACCTTCGGAGTGGGGCACAGATACGCAGTATTTT
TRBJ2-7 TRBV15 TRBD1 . CATSIGQGAYEQYF TGTGCCACCAGCATCGGACAGGGGGCCTACGAGCAGTACTTC
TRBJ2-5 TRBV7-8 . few CASSFDSFGQTQYF TGTGCCAGCAGCTTTGACAGCTTCGGACAGACCCAGTACTTC
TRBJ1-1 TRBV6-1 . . CASSPRLGGGEAFF TGTGCCAGCTCACCACGTCTGGGTGGAGGTGAAGCTTTCTTT
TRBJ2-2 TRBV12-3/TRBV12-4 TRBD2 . CASSFIPSGSTGELFF TGTGCCAGCAGTTTTATCCCTAGCGGGAGCACCGGGGAGCTGTTTTTT
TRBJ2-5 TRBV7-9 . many CASSPRGMETQYF TGTGCCAGCAGCCCGAGGGGGATGGAGACCCAGTACTTC
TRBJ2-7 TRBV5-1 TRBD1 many CASSAGQGYEQYF TGTGCCAGCAGTGCAGGACAGGGGTACGAGCAGTACTTC
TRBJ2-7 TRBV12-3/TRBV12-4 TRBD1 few CASSPGPGGQLYEQYF TGTGCCAGCAGTCCGGGCCCTGGGGGACAGTTATACGAGCAGTACTTC
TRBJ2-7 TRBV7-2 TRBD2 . CASSHTGTTYEQYF TGTGCCAGCAGCCACACCGGGACTACATACGAGCAGTACTTC
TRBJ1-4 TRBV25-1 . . CASSPSRGGEKLFF TGTGCCAGCAGCCCAAGTCGGGGTGGGGAAAAACTGTTTTTT
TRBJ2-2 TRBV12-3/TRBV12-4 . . CASSPHGELFF TGTGCCAGCAGTCCCCACGGGGAGCTGTTTTTT
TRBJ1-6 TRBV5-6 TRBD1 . CASSLYRGRNNSPLHF TGTGCCAGCAGCCTTTACAGGGGACGTAATAATTCACCCCTCCACTTT
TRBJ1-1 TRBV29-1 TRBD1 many CSVEPGGPNTEAFF TGCAGCGTTGAACCAGGGGGCCCGAACACTGAAGCTTTCTTT
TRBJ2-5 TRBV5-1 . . CASSRDGSQETQCF TGCGCCAGCAGCAGGGACGGTTCACAAGAGACCCAGTGCTTC
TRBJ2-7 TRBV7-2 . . CASSPREAGGSYEQYF TGTGCCAGCAGCCCTCGGGAGGCCGGGGGCTCGTACGAGCAGTACTTC
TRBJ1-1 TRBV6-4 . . CASSRHWTYRNTEAFF TGTGCCAGCAGTCGACATTGGACTTACCGGAACACTGAAGCTTTCTTT
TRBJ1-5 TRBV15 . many CATSTGMESNQPQHF TGTGCCACCAGCACAGGGATGGAGAGCAATCAGCCCCAGCATTTT
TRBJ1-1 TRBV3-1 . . CASSQEGERLNTEAFF TGTGCCAGCAGCCAAGAGGGAGAACGATTGAACACTGAAGCTTTCTTT
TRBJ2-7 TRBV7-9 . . CASSLRRIQRYEQYF TGTGCCAGCAGCTTGAGGCGCATCCAGCGCTACGAGCAGTACTTC
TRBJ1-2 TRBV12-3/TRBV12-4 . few CASSSAVGVGYTF TGTGCCAGCAGTTCCGCGGTGGGGGTTGGCTACACCTTC
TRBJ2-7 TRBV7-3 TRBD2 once CASSHTSVNPYEQYF TGCGCCAGCAGCCACACTAGCGTTAACCCCTACGAGCAGTACTTC
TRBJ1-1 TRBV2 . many CASSSESNTEAFF TGTGCCAGCAGTTCAGAATCGAACACTGAAGCTTTCTTT
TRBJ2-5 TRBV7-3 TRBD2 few CASSLIRGGSETQYF TGTGCCAGCAGCTTAATTCGGGGGGGCTCAGAGACCCAGTACTTC
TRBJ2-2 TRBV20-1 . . CSSQGRGKNTGELFF TGCTCTTCTCAGGGGCGGGGAAAGAACACCGGGGAGCTGTTTTTT
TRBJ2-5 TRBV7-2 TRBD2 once CASSSLAQTSGPYQETQYF TGTGCCAGCAGCTCCCTCGCCCAAACTAGCGGGCCGTACCAAGAGACCCAGTACTTC
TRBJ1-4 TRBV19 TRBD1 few CASNHRGPLEKLFF TGTGCCAGTAACCACAGGGGCCCCTTGGAAAAACTGTTTTTT
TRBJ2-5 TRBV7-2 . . CASSQEGEGRSRGETQYF TGCGCCAGCAGCCAAGAGGGCGAGGGGCGATCTCGGGGCGAGACCCAGTACTTC